What follows is one TCR beta chain and its context. The data derive from a study of T cell changes during pregnancy in multiple sclerosis. Generated by immunoSEQ multiplex PCR, the TCRdb table keeps only in-frame clones and is missing some. The sample contains 20,000 to 30,000 clones, 70% to 90% of which appear only once. V shed 9 bases, J shed 2 bases, and the junction held 8 bases outside the gene matches. This CDR3 is built from 14 residues. The germline gives CDR1 SNHLY, CDR2 FYNNEI. The source was CD4+ T cells from peripheral blood mononuclear cells, collected in the first trimester of pregnancy. This receptor was taken from a female donor in good health, enrolled as a control in a pregnancy study. The chain links TRBV2 to TRBJ2-3, with TRBD1 identical over 7 bases. For the CDR3, the DNA is TGTGCCAGTTCGAGAGACAGGGCCACAGATACGCAGTATTTT. This encodes CASSRDRATDTQYF.